These 17 T cell receptor beta chains share one sample of origin, sequenced in a study of glioma-infiltrating T cells. Using RNA template, CDR3s of TCR alpha and beta were amplified with iRepertoire arm-PCR. TCRdb called the multiplex PCR reads again in MiXCR, with one record for every CDR3 protein. The sample has about 140,000 distinct CDR3 sequences, about two fifths seen once. Sequencing was performed on glioma tissue, nonneoplastic brain tissue, or PBMCs (not recorded which). The receptors shown here come from a human donor with low-grade glioma or glioblastoma, undergoing nonglioma brain surgery, or in good health (not recorded which).

This clonotype has more than one count but fewer than ten. The chain joins TRBV10-3 to TRBJ1-1; TRBD1 matches 8 bases. Trimming took 9 bases from V and 5 from J; bases not matched to a gene: 11. The germline V gene encodes CDR1 ENHRY and CDR2 SYGVKD. The CDR3 covers 14 residues. The CDR3 DNA reads TGTGCCATAAGGGACAGGACTCAGAGTACTGAAGCTTTCTTT. Residues: CAIRDRTQSTEAFF.

This clonotype appeared a few times. The chain combines TRBV2 with TRBJ2-7, with TRBD1 matching 7 bases. CDR3 length: 15 amino acids. Looked up from germline, CDR1 is SNHLY and CDR2 is FYNNEI. The V and J ends lost 2 bases and 8 bases, in that order; junction bases with no gene match: 12. The CDR3 DNA reads TGTGCCAGCAGTGAAAGGACAGGACAACGCGCTAAGCAGTACTTC. This codes for CASSERTGQRAKQYF.

The J gene is TRBJ1-2, the V gene TRBV6-1, with D tentatively TRBD1 (5 bases). Germline CDR1 MNHNS, CDR2 SASEGT. Trimming stripped 5 bases from V and 4 bases from J, with 17 bases between. The CDR3 extends over 15 amino acids. CDR3 bases: TGTGCCAGCAGTTCCCCCGTCGACAGAGTCTATGGCTACACCTTC. Protein sequence: CASSSPVDRVYGYTF.

This clonotype was seen a few times. The chain couples TRBV27 to TRBJ2-7; weak D call: TRBD2 (6 bases). There are 13 residues in the CDR3. Germline CDR1 MNHEY, CDR2 SMNVEV (reference sequence). The V gene lost 8 bases and the J gene lost 3 bases, with 14 bases spanning the gap. CDR3 amino acids: CASGLGRFYEQYF. The CDR3 DNA reads as TGTGCCAGCGGTCTAGGGAGGTTCTACGAGCAGTACTTC.

The genes are TRBV20-1 and TRBJ2-1, with D maybe TRBD2 (5 bases). Germline values: CDR1 DFQATT, CDR2 SNEGSKA (reference sequence). The CDR3 loop spans 13 amino acids. Trimming pared 3 bases from V and 0 bases from J, leaving 6 bases between. The CDR3 is CSASGDSYNEQFF. The DNA for the CDR3 is TGCAGTGCTAGCGGGGACTCCTACAATGAGCAGTTCTTC.

The V and J genes are TRBV6-6 and TRBJ1-1; D is unclear. V lost 0 bases, J lost 4 bases, and 21 bases lay in between. CDR1 and CDR2 (germline): MNHNY, SVGAGI (reference sequence). This CDR3 has 18 amino acids. Here the CDR3 reads CASSYSSGLYASPTEAFF. The DNA of the CDR3 is TGTGCCAGCAGTTACTCGTCGGGCTTATACGCATCTCCCACTGAAGCTTTCTTT.

There are a few counts of this clonotype. The chain has TRBV28 and TRBJ2-7; D call uncertain. V dropped 5 bases and J dropped 2 bases, with 13 bases sitting between them. Germline V gene sequence: CDR1 MDHEN, CDR2 SYDVKM. This CDR3 is 14 amino acids long. In nucleotides, the CDR3 is TGTGCCAGCAGTCTCCCTAGACCCCCCTACGAGCAGTACTTC. Encoded protein: CASSLPRPPYEQYF.

This clonotype showed up many times. V and J are TRBV20-1 and TRBJ2-1; 10 nucleotides match TRBD2. This CDR3 contains 14 residues. Germline-derived CDR1 and CDR2 are DFQATT and SNEGSKA (reference sequence). The V segment lost 3 bases and the J segment 9 bases; nucleotides outside the gene matches: 8. Here the CDR3 DNA reads TGCAGTGCTAGTATTCTAGCGGGAGTAGTTGAGCAGTTCTTC. Translating it yields CSASILAGVVEQFF.

V and J are TRBV2 and TRBJ1-1; TRBD1 matches at 9 bases. V was clipped by 6 bases and J by 5 bases; unmatched bases: 1. CDR1 is SNHLY and CDR2 is FYNNEI in the germline V gene. CDR3 size: 12 residues. This CDR3 is CASRDRGTEAFF. CDR3 nucleotide sequence: TGTGCCAGCAGGGACAGGGGTACTGAAGCTTTCTTT.

V gene TRBV7-2 combines with J gene TRBJ1-1; 8 bases fit TRBD1. V shed 1 base, J shed 4 bases, and the junction held 2 bases outside the gene matches. Germline V gene data show CDR1 as SGHTA and CDR2 as FQGNSA. The CDR3 contains 14 residues. For the CDR3, the DNA is TGTGCCAGCAGCTTAGATGACAGGGGCACTGAAGCTTTCTTT. Protein: CASSLDDRGTEAFF.

DNA of the CDR3: TGCGCCAGCAGTCCGGGACAATATACGCAGTATTTT. Translating it yields CASSPGQYTQYF. The chain employs TRBV10-1 and TRBJ2-3; tentative D call: TRBD1 (6 bases). The germline V gene has CDR1 WNHNN and CDR2 SYGVQD (reference sequence). The CDR3 spans 12 residues. Trimming pared 5 bases from V and 7 bases from J, leaving 10 bases between.

This clonotype was counted only a few times. The rearrangement joins TRBV7-8 to TRBJ1-1; D not certain. CDR1 is SGHVS, CDR2 FQNEAQ, per germline. The CDR3 extends over 13 amino acids. V was shortened by 7 bases and J by 5 bases, with 14 bases between the two germline ends. The DNA of the CDR3 is TGTGCCAGCAAGCCTACAAAGGTTACTGAAGCTTTCTTT. Translating it yields CASKPTKVTEAFF. Supplemented by reference TRBV7-8 and TRBJ1-1, the full variable domain reads GAGVSQSPRYKVAKRGQDVALRCDPISGHVSLFWYQQALGQGPEFLTYFQNEAQLDKSGLPSDRFFAERPEGSVSTLKIQRTQQEDSAVYLCASKPTKVTEAFFGQGTRLTVV.

The CDR3 is CSAGQGGQPQHF. For the CDR3, the DNA is TGCAGTGCTGGACAGGGCGGGCAGCCCCAGCATTTT. This chain uses TRBV20-1 with TRBJ1-5; 8 nucleotides match TRBD1. The CDR3 sequence is 12 residues long. CDR1 is DFQATT, CDR2 SNEGSKA, per germline (reference sequence). Germline trimming cut 5 bases from V and 7 bases from J; bases unmatched to any gene: 4.

This clonotype was seen many times. The CDR3 is CASSVTSTDTQYF. The CDR3 nucleotides are TGTGCCAGCAGTGTGACTAGCACAGATACGCAGTATTTT. The V call is TRBV6-1, the J call TRBJ2-3; D call uncertain. V was trimmed by 4 bases and J by 0 bases, leaving 5 bases between them. CDR1 is MNHNS, CDR2 SASEGT, per germline. The CDR3 covers 13 residues.

The rearrangement joins TRBV20-1 to TRBJ1-1, with D possibly TRBD1 on 5 matching bases. Trimming pared 8 bases from V and 1 base from J, leaving 17 bases between. This CDR3 spans 14 amino acids. Germline V CDR1 and CDR2: DFQATT, SNEGSKA (reference sequence). The CDR3 is CSPPHMGRNTEAFF. The DNA for the CDR3 is TGCAGTCCCCCCCACATGGGGCGGAACACTGAAGCTTTCTTT.

This clonotype occurred once. The V and J genes are TRBV6-2 or TRBV6-3 and TRBJ2-6, with D possibly being TRBD1 (5 bases). CDR3 length equals 13 residues. Germline assignment: CDR1 MNHEY and CDR2 SVGEGT. Trimming left V 8 bases short and J 9 bases short, with 14 bases between. The CDR3 loop is CASSTRVNNVLTF. CDR3 nucleotides: TGTGCCAGCTCCACCAGGGTAAACAACGTCCTGACTTTC.

This clonotype has just a few counts. V is TRBV6-1 and J is TRBJ2-7; TRBD2 aligns across 9 bases. Trimming at V came to 5 bases and at J to 6 bases, leaving 8 bases not matched to a gene. Germline V gene lookup returns CDR1 MNHNS and CDR2 SASEGT. The CDR3 contains 14 residues. DNA for the CDR3: TGTGCCAGCAGTCTACCGGGACTAGCCATCGAGCAGTACTTC. It specifies CASSLPGLAIEQYF.